Shown below are 8 T cell receptor beta chains from a single sample sequenced in a study of CD8 T cells in Susac syndrome. Reverse transcription used roughly 0.5 to 1 ug RNA and random hexamers. TCRdb re-called the immunoSEQ multiplex PCR reads through MiXCR, storing one row per CDR3 protein. Of about 190,000 distinct CDR3 sequences listed, roughly 94% were seen once; the top ten hold about 0.15%. Source material: CD8+ T cells from PBMCs. The receptors come from a human donor with Susac syndrome.

The CDR3 spells CASSFGQGESEQYF. CDR3 DNA sequence: TGTGCCAGCAGCTTCGGACAGGGGGAAAGCGAGCAGTACTTC. The rearrangement joins TRBV11-2 to TRBJ2-7; the match to TRBD1 covers 10 bases. Looked up from germline, CDR1 is SGHAT and CDR2 is FQNNGV. This CDR3 has 14 amino acids. Trimming cost V 3 bases and J 6 bases; bases outside gene matches: 5. Using reference TRBV11-2 and TRBJ2-7 for the parts outside the CDR3, the full variable domain is EAGVAQSPRYKIIEKRQSVAFWCNPISGHATLYWYQQILGQGPKLLIQFQNNGVVDDSQLPKDRFSAERLKGVDSTLKIQPAKLEDSAVYLCASSFGQGESEQYFGPGTRLTVT.

The chain joins TRBV7-3 to TRBJ2-1, with 14 nucleotides matching TRBD2. V was pared by 0 bases and J by 4 bases, with 5 bases of the junction left unmatched. The CDR3 loop spans 18 amino acids. Per germline, CDR1 SGHTA and CDR2 FQGTGA. In DNA, the CDR3 is TGTGCCAGCAGCTTAACGGGACTAGCGGGGGCTATGTACAATGAGCAGTTCTTC. Translation: CASSLTGLAGAMYNEQFF. The whole variable domain, filled in from reference TRBV7-3 and TRBJ2-1, reads GAGVSQTPSNKVTEKGKYVELRCDPISGHTALYWYRQSLGQGPEFLIYFQGTGAADDSGLPNDRFFAVRPEGSVSTLKIQRTERGDSAVYLCASSLTGLAGAMYNEQFFGPGTRLTVL.

This clonotype came up once. J is TRBJ1-1 and V is TRBV4-2; TRBD1 might be the D (6 bases). Germline V gene data show CDR1 as LGHNA and CDR2 as YNFKEQ. V was cut by 8 bases and J by 5 bases, with 12 bases left in between. The CDR3 is 12 amino acids. This CDR3 reads CASVGGDTEAFF. Here the CDR3 DNA reads TGTGCCAGCGTAGGGGGTGATACTGAAGCTTTCTTT.

The chain employs TRBV11-2 and TRBJ2-4; D is unclear. V gave up 4 bases and J gave up 3 bases, with 10 bases separating them. This CDR3 comprises 14 residues. From germline, CDR1 is SGHAT and CDR2 FQNNGV. In DNA, the CDR3 is TGTGCCAGCAGCTCTAGTTTAGACAAAAACATTCAGTACTTC. Translating it yields CASSSSLDKNIQYF.

The chain carries TRBV3-1 and TRBJ1-1; TRBD1 is a possible D gene (6 bases). The CDR3 contains 15 residues. V was clipped by 4 bases and J by 1 base, with 13 bases between them. Germline V lookup: CDR1 LGHDT, CDR2 YNNKEL (reference sequence). The CDR3 is CASSRAGTQNTEAFF. The CDR3, as DNA: TGTGCCAGCAGCCGAGCCGGGACACAGAACACTGAAGCTTTCTTT.

The genes are TRBV12-3 or TRBV12-4 and TRBJ1-5; D remains unclear. V gave up 5 bases and J gave up 0 bases, with 8 bases separating them. This CDR3 comprises 14 residues. CDR3 DNA: TGTGCCAGCAGTATTAATTATAGCAATCAGCCCCAGCATTTT. This encodes CASSINYSNQPQHF.

In this sample, this clonotype turned up once. The rearrangement uses TRBV25-1 and TRBJ1-1; D remains ambiguous. V lost 0 bases and J lost 0, with 8 bases in between. CDR1 MGHDK and CDR2 SYGVNS come from the germline V gene. The CDR3 extends over 15 amino acids. The CDR3 loop is CASSEYDGMNTEAFF. The CDR3 coding sequence is TGTGCCAGCAGTGAATATGACGGTATGAACACTGAAGCTTTCTTT.

The gene calls are TRBV5-1 and TRBJ2-7; D call uncertain. From germline, CDR1 is SGHRS and CDR2 YFSETQ. This CDR3 has 16 residues. Trimming shortened V by 4 bases and J by 2 bases, and 19 bases separated the two germline ends. The CDR3 spells CASSPNIRRGPYEQYF. The CDR3 region has the DNA TGCGCCAGCAGCCCAAATATCCGCCGCGGACCCTACGAGCAGTACTTC.